Shown below are 20 T cell receptor beta chains from a single sample sequenced in a study of cytomegalovirus exposure and HLA in healthy donors (dated by TCRdb to 2016 to 2017). Libraries were built with the immunoSEQ multiplex PCR assay. The multiplex PCR relied on a mix of 60 forward primers for TCR Vbeta segments and 13 reverse primers for TCR Jbeta segments. TCRdb stores this immuneACCESS table with in-frame sequences only. Part of the clones is absent; in the studies checked, under half of the shortfall reflects unresolved V genes, and no reason is known for the rest. The sample has about 120,000 clones on record, around 60% of them singletons. The biggest ten clones account for about a tenth of the sample. The sequencing sample was made of PBMCs. Receptor source: a man aged 35-49 years in good health and CMV-seropositive.

The J gene is TRBJ2-1, the V gene TRBV7-3, with 15 bases aligning to TRBD2. Per germline, CDR1 SGHTA and CDR2 FQGTGA. The CDR3 covers 17 residues. Germline trimming cut 3 bases from V and 12 bases from J; bases unmatched to any gene: 12. This CDR3 is CASSLGLPGLAGGGQFF. The CDR3 bases are TGTGCCAGCAGCTTGGGTTTACCGGGACTAGCGGGAGGTGGGCAGTTCTTC. The full variable domain, rest sourced from reference TRBV7-3 and TRBJ2-1, is GAGVSQTPSNKVTEKGKYVELRCDPISGHTALYWYRQSLGQGPEFLIYFQGTGAADDSGLPNDRFFAVRPEGSVSTLKIQRTERGDSAVYLCASSLGLPGLAGGGQFFGPGTRLTVL.

The chain recombines TRBV18 with TRBJ2-3; 7 bases line up with TRBD2. Unmatched junction bases numbered 4, after V lost 1 base and J lost 3 bases. This CDR3 comprises 15 residues. Germline V gene lookup returns CDR1 KGHSH and CDR2 LQKENI. CDR3 sequence reads: CASSPLDGGTDTQYF. CDR3 coding DNA: TGTGCCAGCTCACCACTGGACGGGGGGACAGATACGCAGTATTTT.

The chain links TRBV19 to TRBJ2-3, with D unresolved. Between the trimmed V and J ends, which lost 4 bases and 4 bases, there was a span of 9 bases. In germline, CDR1 is LNHDA, CDR2 SQIVND (reference sequence). The CDR3 extends over 13 amino acids. CDR3 loop: CASSNQVPDTQYF. The CDR3 nucleotides read TGTGCCAGTAGTAACCAGGTCCCAGATACGCAGTATTTT.

The chain combines TRBV29-1 with TRBJ2-7; tentatively, D is TRBD2 (5 bases). V lost 7 bases and J 4 bases, leaving 14 bases between the germline ends. The CDR3 covers 12 residues. The germline V gene has CDR1 SQVTM and CDR2 ANQGSEA. CDR3 protein: CSARTSGYEQYF. The CDR3 DNA follows: TGCAGCGCACGTACGTCGGGGTACGAGCAGTACTTC.

The V gene is TRBV7-2, the J gene TRBJ1-1, with TRBD1 matching 7 bases. In germline, CDR1 is SGHTA, CDR2 FQGNSA. This CDR3 has 13 amino acids. After removal of 6 bases from V and 3 bases from J, the junction contained 4 bases not matched to a gene. CDR3 bases: TGTGCCAGCAGACGTGACAGGGACACTGAAGCTTTCTTT. It specifies CASRRDRDTEAFF.

This chain uses TRBV28 with TRBJ2-5; 12 bases line up with TRBD2. The DNA end favors TRBJ2-7, so the J call may be wrong. The CDR3 consists of 17 residues. Germline V gene data show CDR1 as MDHEN and CDR2 as SYDVKM. CDR3 amino acids: CASSFPFGTSGSYEQYF. CDR3 coding DNA: TGTGCCAGCAGTTTCCCATTCGGGACTAGCGGGTCCTACGAGCAGTACTTC.

Comments on this clone: One end of the junction does not line up with germline, which may come from a read error. V gene TRBV11-3 combines with J gene TRBJ2-1; TRBD2 matches at 14 bases. The CDR3 has 17 residues. Germline CDR1 is SGHNT and CDR2 is YENEEA. The DNA of the CDR3 is TGCCGACCACTTAGACTAGCGGGAGGGCGTACCTACAATGAGCAGTTCTTC. As protein: CRPLRLAGGRTYNEQFF.

The CDR3, as DNA: TGTGCCAGCAGCTTAGGTTCGTTGGGGGGTTCGGCCTATGGCTACACCTTC. It translates to CASSLGSLGGSAYGYTF. V is TRBV7-9 and J is TRBJ1-2, with D possibly TRBD1 on 5 matching bases. CDR3 length equals 17 residues. Trimming stripped 1 base from V and 4 bases from J, with 19 bases between. CDR1 and CDR2 from the germline V gene are SEHNR and FQNEAQ (reference sequence).

This clone was picked up one time. V gene TRBV7-9 combines with J gene TRBJ1-2; 7 nucleotides line up with TRBD1. J gave up 7 bases and V 2 bases, and 7 bases lay outside the gene matches. Germline-derived CDR1 and CDR2 are SEHNR and FQNEAQ (reference sequence). The CDR3 loop spans 14 amino acids. Written as DNA, the CDR3 is TGTGCCAGCAGCTTATTGACAGGGTTCGGTGGCTACACCTTC. This sequence encodes CASSLLTGFGGYTF.

V usage is TRBV28 and J usage is TRBJ1-2; the D gene is possibly TRBD1 (5 bases). The germline V and J ends were trimmed by 7 bases and 0 bases, with 9 bases remaining between them. This CDR3 is built from 13 residues. Per germline, CDR1 MDHEN and CDR2 SYDVKM. CDR3 in amino acids: CASIQGSNYGYTF. The CDR3, as DNA: TGTGCCAGCATTCAGGGTTCTAACTATGGCTACACCTTC.

The chain recombines TRBV2 with TRBJ2-5; D uncertain. This CDR3 contains 13 residues. Germline CDR1 and CDR2: SNHLY and FYNNEI. The germline V and J ends were trimmed by 8 bases and 2 bases, with 12 bases remaining between them. CDR3 in DNA: TGTGCCAGCGTAACAGTAAAACAAGAGACCCAGTACTTC. Its protein is CASVTVKQETQYF.

In DNA, the CDR3 is TGTGCCAGCAGTCAGGACAGGATGAACACTGAAGCTTTCTTT. This codes for CASSQDRMNTEAFF. The gene calls are TRBV2 and TRBJ1-1; 7 bases map to TRBD1. This CDR3 spans 14 amino acids. The germline gives CDR1 SNHLY, CDR2 FYNNEI. With V trimmed by 5 bases and J by 0 bases, 3 bases remained unmatched.

V and J are TRBV5-1 and TRBJ2-5; 7 bases agree with TRBD1. Trimming at V came to 0 bases and at J to 2 bases, leaving 1 base not matched to a gene. The CDR3 runs to 14 residues. The germline V gene has CDR1 SGHRS and CDR2 YFSETQ. The CDR3 protein is CASSLGGQQETQYF. CDR3 bases: TGCGCCAGCAGCTTGGGGGGACAGCAAGAGACCCAGTACTTC.

This clone came up a few times. This chain connects TRBV4-1 to TRBJ2-7; 9 bases fit TRBD2. The V gene end was trimmed by 1 base and the J gene end by 5 bases; junction bases not matched to a gene: 6. Germline V CDR1 and CDR2: MGHRA, YSYEKL. The length of the CDR3 is 15 residues. CDR3 sequence (DNA): TGCGCCAGCAGCCAAGTTGCGGGGGGGCCTCACGAGCAGTACTTC. This gives the protein CASSQVAGGPHEQYF.

This chain connects TRBV6-1 to TRBJ2-1, with 9 positions matching TRBD1. CDR3 length equals 16 residues. Germline trimming cut 4 bases from V and 6 bases from J; bases unmatched to any gene: 10. Per the germline V gene, CDR1 is MNHNS and CDR2 is SASEGT. The CDR3 DNA follows: TGTGCCAGCAGTGCGATGGACAGGGGAGTGGGCAATGAGCAGTTCTTC. This gives the protein CASSAMDRGVGNEQFF.

This chain joins TRBV25-1 and TRBJ2-1; TRBD1 matches at 8 bases. The length of the CDR3 is 13 residues. The trim removed 10 bases at V and 3 bases at J, leaving 5 bases unmatched. Per the germline V gene, CDR1 is MGHDK and CDR2 is SYGVNS. The CDR3 sequence is CATLTGVYNEQFF. CDR3 DNA: TGTGCCACCTTGACAGGGGTCTACAATGAGCAGTTCTTC.

The DNA of the CDR3 is TGTGCCAGTAGTATCGAGGAGGGACGGAGCGGGGAGCTGTTTTTT. It is translated as CASSIEEGRSGELFF. The V call is TRBV19, the J call TRBJ2-2; tentatively, D is TRBD2 (6 bases). V shed 3 bases and J shed 7 bases, with 15 bases lying between them. The CDR3 totals 15 residues. The germline V gene has CDR1 LNHDA and CDR2 SQIVND (reference sequence).

This clone was picked up a small number of times. The CDR3 loop reads CASKTGVGNTEAFF. The CDR3 coding sequence is TGCGCCAGCAAGACAGGGGTGGGGAACACTGAAGCTTTCTTT. The chain recombines TRBV5-1 with TRBJ1-1; 8 nucleotides line up with TRBD1. Germline loops: CDR1 SGHRS, CDR2 YFSETQ. V trimming: 6 bases; J trimming: 1 base; junction bases outside the gene matches: 5. CDR3 size: 14 residues.

The J gene is TRBJ2-5, the V gene TRBV7-2; perhaps TRBD1 as D (5 bases). Germline V gene sequence: CDR1 SGHTA, CDR2 FQGNSA. The CDR3 spans 13 residues. The V end lost 5 bases, the J end lost 0 bases, and 7 bases lay between the germline ends. The CDR3 DNA reads as TGTGCCAGCAGCACAGGTAACCAAGAGACCCAGTACTTC. Protein: CASSTGNQETQYF.

The chain carries TRBV10-1 and TRBJ2-1; TRBD1 matches 7 bases. CDR1 is WNHNN and CDR2 is SYGVQD in the germline V gene (reference sequence). The CDR3 is 15 amino acids. Unmatched junction bases numbered 7, after V lost 2 bases and J lost 6 bases. DNA of the CDR3: TGCGCCAGCAGTGAGCCGACAGGGACCGGCAATGAGCAGTTCTTC. This sequence encodes CASSEPTGTGNEQFF.